One sample yielded the 3 T cell receptor beta chains listed below, sequenced in a study of shared clonotypes between healthy human individuals. Clones were sequenced by immunoSEQ multiplex PCR, and TCRdb holds only the in-frame ones, with some missing. The sample lists roughly 2,500,000 clones, roughly 93% occurring once. Sequenced: naive CD4+ T cells from PBMCs. Subset of the sample: CD45RA+ positively selected. The receptors shown here come from a man between 18 and 29 years old in good health. Some clones in this sample may be carry-over from other donors' samples.

The rearrangement uses TRBV30 and TRBJ2-3, with a weak D call TRBD2 (5 bases). The CDR3 has 14 residues. Germline CDR1 and CDR2: GTSNPN and SVGIG (reference sequence). Trimming took 0 bases from V and 4 from J, leaving 11 bases between them. The CDR3 nucleotides are TGTGCCTGGAGTGTTGGGAGCTTGGCAGATACGCAGTATTTT. It codes for CAWSVGSLADTQYF.

The rearrangement joins TRBV4-1 to TRBJ1-2; no firm D call. V lost 0 bases and J 8 bases, leaving 13 bases between the germline ends. Germline CDR1 MGHRA, CDR2 YSYEKL. This CDR3 is built from 14 residues. The CDR3 sequence is CASSQDYVRRGYTF. Here the CDR3 DNA reads TGCGCCAGCAGCCAAGATTATGTCCGACGGGGCTACACCTTC.

The chain is built from TRBV19 and TRBJ1-4; D gene ambiguous. The germline gives CDR1 LNHDA, CDR2 SQIVND (reference sequence). This CDR3 comprises 14 residues. Trimming removed 8 bases at V and 8 bases at J, with 18 bases between. CDR3 sequence: CASSGETPAEKLFF. CDR3 DNA sequence: TGTGCCAGTTCTGGCGAGACTCCTGCAGAAAAACTGTTTTTT. The whole variable domain, remainder taken from reference TRBV19 and TRBJ1-4, is DGGITQSPKYLFRKEGQNVTLSCEQNLNHDAMYWYRQDPGQGLRLIYYSQIVNDFQKGDIAEGYSVSREKKESFPLTVTSAQKNPTAFYLCASSGETPAEKLFFGSGTQLSVL.